This entry is about one TCR beta chain. Antigen unknown. This specimen comes from a study of blood T cells in healthy people across ages. The study, taken as a whole, reports: TCR beta diversity per million T cells fell roughly linearly with age. Estimates of total diversity, which came from one million sequenced T cells, were considered to be underestimates.

This CDR3 contains 14 residues. Combining a sample-barcoded 5' primer with a J-beta primer mix, a second PCR ran for roughly 7 to 11 cycles. Using its own MiXCR run on the 5' RACE reads, TCRdb lists one record per CDR3 protein. The table has some 1.5 million distinct CDR3 sequences, approximately 43% seen once. Isolation recovered at least 7 million PBMCs from every sample. The V and J genes are TRBV1 and TRBJ2-7; the table assigns TRBD1, which was not confirmed against the DNA. TRBV1 is termed a pseudogene. The source material was blood. This TCR was sampled from a woman aged 18-35 years in good health. DNA of the CDR3: TGCACCAGCAGCCTAACGCGGAGGGGGCGTGAGCAGTACTTC. Encoded protein: CTSSLTRRGREQYF.